These 28 T cell receptor beta chains came from one sample sequenced in a study of T cell repertoires in cytomegalovirus infection. MiXCR, applied by TCRdb to the reads, yields one record per CDR3 protein. Of fewer than 200,000 distinct CDR3 sequences listed, roughly a fifth were seen once; the top ten hold around 3.1%. Sequencing was done on a sample of PBMCs. The receptor source for this set is a human donor in good health (CMV status not recorded). Some clones in this sample may be carry-over from other donors' samples.

The chain joins TRBV29-1 to TRBJ2-1, with 9 positions matching TRBD1. The germline V gene encodes CDR1 SQVTM and CDR2 ANQGSEA. J was trimmed by 0 bases and V by 6 bases; bases with no gene match: 6. This CDR3 region has 15 residues. The CDR3 sequence is CSVGQGTSSYNEQFF. DNA for the CDR3: TGCAGCGTAGGACAGGGGACCAGCTCCTACAATGAGCAGTTCTTC.

This clonotype occurred a few times. The V call is TRBV12-3 or TRBV12-4, the J call TRBJ1-6; 8 positions agree with TRBD1. Losses at the gene ends were 3 bases for V and 10 bases for J; bases not matched to a gene: 8. This CDR3 has 15 residues. The CDR3 loop reads CASSFTGGRGSPLHF. The CDR3 nucleotides are TGTGCCAGCAGTTTCACAGGGGGTAGGGGCTCACCCCTCCACTTT.

V gene TRBV29-1 combines with J gene TRBJ2-1, with 8 bases aligning to TRBD2. Per germline, CDR1 SQVTM and CDR2 ANQGSEA. The CDR3 runs 15 residues. The trim removed 0 bases at V and 5 bases at J, leaving 6 bases unmatched. The CDR3 DNA is TGCAGCGTTGAAGAACCAGCGGGGGCTGACAATGAGCAGTTCTTC. This translates into CSVEEPAGADNEQFF.

This clonotype was seen repeatedly, ten times or more. CDR3 nucleotide sequence: TGTGCCAGCAGCCTGACAGGGGGAAGCTCCTACGAGCAGTACTTC. It yields the protein CASSLTGGSSYEQYF. This chain links TRBV7-2 with TRBJ2-7, with 9 nucleotides matching TRBD1. This CDR3 is 15 amino acids long. The V gene end was trimmed by 5 bases and the J gene end by 0 bases; junction bases not matched to a gene: 5. CDR1 and CDR2 (germline): SGHTA, FQGNSA.

In its sample, this clonotype was seen many times. The CDR3 bases are TGTGCTAGTGGTTTGGGGCCCGGGGAGCTGTTTTTT. Translating it yields CASGLGPGELFF. The V call is TRBV12-5, the J call TRBJ2-2; unclear D gene. The germline CDR1 and CDR2 sequences are LGHNT and FRNRAP. Deletions cut 1 base from V and 6 bases from J, with 3 bases between. The CDR3 consists of 12 residues.

This clonotype was seen only a few times. The chain employs TRBV29-1 and TRBJ2-7, with 8 nucleotides matching TRBD1. The V gene end was trimmed by 4 bases and the J gene end by 4 bases; junction bases not matched to a gene: 3. The CDR3 has 12 amino acids. The V gene's germline CDR1 is SQVTM and CDR2 ANQGSEA. CDR3 nucleotide sequence: TGCAGCGTTGGAGACAGGGGATACGAGCAGTACTTC. Its protein is CSVGDRGYEQYF.

The chain couples TRBV7-2 to TRBJ2-4; D gene unclear. The germline gives CDR1 SGHTA, CDR2 FQGNSA. Trimming stripped 1 base from V and 8 bases from J, with 12 bases between. The CDR3 loop spans 14 amino acids. CDR3 nucleotides: TGTGCCAGCAGCTTAGATGAGACTCGGGACATTCAGTACTTC. It encodes CASSLDETRDIQYF.

This sequence joins TRBV12-5 and TRBJ2-2, with a possible D match to TRBD1 (6 bases). Germline V gene data show CDR1 as LGHNT and CDR2 as FRNRAP. Trimming took 4 bases from V and 2 from J, leaving 11 bases between them. The length of the CDR3 is 15 residues. The CDR3 region has the DNA TGTGCTAGTGGTTCCTGGGACAAAAACACCGGGGAGCTGTTTTTT. It translates to CASGSWDKNTGELFF.

The V call is TRBV5-5, the J call TRBJ2-1, with unresolved D. This CDR3 spans 13 amino acids. Germline lookup yields CDR1 SGHKS and CDR2 YYEKEE (reference sequence). The V gene lost 0 bases and the J gene lost 7 bases, with 8 bases spanning the gap. The CDR3 protein is CASSLESLNEQFF. The CDR3 DNA is TGTGCCAGCAGCTTGGAATCGCTGAATGAGCAGTTCTTC.

This clonotype has only a few counts. The chain uses TRBV3-1 and TRBJ1-4; unclear D gene. This CDR3 region has 13 residues. V shed 0 bases and J shed 10 bases, with 9 bases lying between them. Germline CDR1 and CDR2: LGHDT and YNNKEL (reference sequence). The CDR3 DNA reads TGTGCCAGCAGCCAAGATGCGCGGGGAAAACTGTTTTTT. Translated, it gives CASSQDARGKLFF.

The rearrangement uses TRBV4-1 and TRBJ1-4; D gene unclear. CDR3 length: 17 amino acids. The V end was cut by 0 bases, the J end by 4 bases, with 15 bases between. CDR1 is MGHRA, CDR2 YSYEKL, per germline. For the CDR3, the DNA is TGCGCCAGCAGCCAAGATCTGGCCGTCGGCTTTAATGAAAAACTGTTTTTT. It yields the protein CASSQDLAVGFNEKLFF.

This clonotype was observed many times. CDR3 sequence (DNA): TGCGCCAGCAGAGGGGCGGGGGGGCGCCAACGGAATGAGCAGTTCTTC. The encoded protein is CASRGAGGRQRNEQFF. The V call is TRBV10-2, the J call TRBJ2-1; TRBD2 agrees at 9 bases. The germline V gene has CDR1 WSHSY and CDR2 SAAADI. The CDR3 is 16 amino acids. V lost 6 bases, J lost 7 bases, and 13 bases stayed unmatched.

In its sample, this clonotype was seen a few times. The J gene is TRBJ1-2, the V gene TRBV20-1; tentatively, D is TRBD1 (6 bases). V was clipped by 3 bases and J by 4 bases, with 12 bases between them. The CDR3 runs 13 residues. Germline loops: CDR1 DFQATT, CDR2 SNEGSKA (reference sequence). CDR3 sequence (DNA): TGCAGTGCTAGCAATTTCAGGGGCTATGGCTACACCTTC. Translating gives CSASNFRGYGYTF.

Ten or more counts support this clonotype. The chain joins TRBV12-3 or TRBV12-4 to TRBJ1-2, with 7 bases aligning to TRBD1. Germline trimming cut 8 bases from V and 0 bases from J; bases unmatched to any gene: 12. The CDR3 sequence is 16 residues long. The CDR3 nucleotides read TGTGCCAGCGTGGGACAGCGGTCACCTTCTAACTATGGCTACACCTTC. It codes for CASVGQRSPSNYGYTF.

This clonotype has only a few counts. The chain joins TRBV7-9 to TRBJ2-7, with a tentative D call TRBD2 (5 bases). V was cut by 3 bases and J by 2 bases, with 8 bases left in between. The CDR3 spans 13 residues. Germline assignment: CDR1 SEHNR and CDR2 FQNEAQ (reference sequence). CDR3 protein: CASSFSRAYEQYF. Here the CDR3 DNA reads TGTGCCAGCAGCTTCTCGAGGGCCTACGAGCAGTACTTC.

V usage is TRBV20-1 and J usage is TRBJ1-1, with unresolved D. V lost 0 bases, J lost 4 bases, and 15 bases lay in between. This CDR3 is 15 amino acids long. Per germline, CDR1 DFQATT and CDR2 SNEGSKA (reference sequence). The chain's CDR3 is CSARDATSLRTEAFF. DNA for the CDR3: TGCAGTGCTAGAGATGCAACAAGCCTCCGCACTGAAGCTTTCTTT.

The chain uses TRBV20-1 and TRBJ1-6; TRBD1 aligns across 10 bases. Germline CDR1 reads DFQATT; CDR2 reads SNEGSKA (reference sequence). The CDR3 length is 13 residues. The V segment lost 5 bases and the J segment 7 bases; nucleotides outside the gene matches: 2. The CDR3 protein is CSASDRGNSPLHF. The CDR3 DNA reads as TGCAGTGCTTCGGACAGGGGGAATTCACCCCTCCACTTT.

Notes on this clonotype: One base away lies a much larger clone, so this may be a sequencing read error. The chain is built from TRBV28 and TRBJ2-3, with D uncertain. CDR3 length: 12 residues. Germline values: CDR1 MDHEN, CDR2 SYDVKM. CDR3 nucleotides: TGTGCCAGCTGCACCCCCACAGATATGCAGTATTTT. Translating gives CASCTPTDMQYF.

This clonotype was seen at least ten times. V and J are TRBV7-2 and TRBJ1-4; D unclear. The CDR3 sequence is 14 residues long. Germline V gene lookup returns CDR1 SGHTA and CDR2 FQGNSA. Trimming stripped 1 base from V and 8 bases from J, with 11 bases between. The CDR3 sequence is CASSLGGAPEKLFF. In DNA, the CDR3 is TGTGCCAGCAGCTTAGGGGGAGCTCCGGAAAAACTGTTTTTT.

This clonotype is a singleton in its sample. The chain has TRBV5-1 and TRBJ2-1, with a tentative D call TRBD2 (6 bases). CDR3 length: 16 amino acids. The germline gives CDR1 SGHRS, CDR2 YFSETQ. With 0 bases removed from V and 0 bases from J, the gap between germline ends came to 10 bases. The CDR3 bases are TGCGCCAGCAGCTTGGTCGGGGGAATCTCCTACAATGAGCAGTTCTTC. Translation gives CASSLVGGISYNEQFF.

With regard to this clonotype: One base away lies a much larger clone, so this may be a sequencing read error. The rearrangement links TRBV28 to TRBJ2-7, with D perhaps matching TRBD2 (6 bases). V dropped 10 bases and J dropped 7 bases, with 17 bases sitting between them. The CDR3 is 12 amino acids. CDR1 MDHEN and CDR2 SYDVKM come from the germline V gene. The CDR3 loop is CANTGVIGEQYF. CDR3 nucleotide sequence: TGTGCCAACACGGGGGTAATCGGGGAGCAGTACTTC.

Many counts were recorded for this clonotype. The chain uses TRBV7-8 and TRBJ2-1; D may correspond to TRBD1 or TRBD2 (6 bases each). Deletions cut 5 bases from V and 7 bases from J, with 9 bases between. This CDR3 has 12 amino acids. Per germline, CDR1 SGHVS and CDR2 FQNEAQ. CDR3 sequence (DNA): TGTGCCAGCAGCAGAGGGGGGAATGAGCAGTTCTTC. Its translation is CASSRGGNEQFF.

This clonotype was seen a few times. This chain links TRBV7-2 with TRBJ2-1, with 11 positions matching TRBD2. The CDR3 extends over 15 amino acids. V shed 2 bases, J shed 7 bases, and the junction held 4 bases outside the gene matches. Germline V lookup: CDR1 SGHTA, CDR2 FQGNSA. This CDR3 is CASSLIPSGRNEQFF. DNA of the CDR3: TGTGCCAGCAGCTTAATTCCTAGCGGGAGGAATGAGCAGTTCTTC.

This clonotype was picked up a small number of times. The chain links TRBV5-1 to TRBJ1-3; D is unresolved. The CDR3 totals 17 residues. CDR1 SGHRS and CDR2 YFSETQ come from the germline V gene. Trimming removed 0 bases at V and 2 bases at J, with 15 bases between. DNA for the CDR3: TGCGCCAGCAGCTTGGGGCCGGGCTTATTCACTGGAAACACCATATATTTT. Its translation: CASSLGPGLFTGNTIYF.

This clonotype was seen repeatedly, ten times or more. The V gene is TRBV7-2, the J gene TRBJ1-1; possible D gene TRBD1, 5 bases. Trimming removed 2 bases from V and 5 bases from J, with 9 bases in between. Per germline, CDR1 SGHTA and CDR2 FQGNSA. The CDR3 has 13 residues. CDR3 nucleotides: TGTGCCAGCAGCTTAAGGGCAGGGACTGAAGCTTTCTTT. This encodes CASSLRAGTEAFF.

This clonotype was counted only a few times. CDR3 DNA: TGCAGCGTTGACACTGGGGGGGGCAACACCGGGGAGCTGTTTTTT. This codes for CSVDTGGGNTGELFF. The chain combines TRBV29-1 with TRBJ2-2, with a weak D call TRBD2 (7 bases). Per the germline V gene, CDR1 is SQVTM and CDR2 is ANQGSEA. This CDR3 is 15 amino acids long. Deletions cut 3 bases from V and 2 bases from J, with 13 bases between.

The chain carries TRBV6-2 or TRBV6-3 and TRBJ2-7, with D possibly being TRBD1 (6 bases). Germline values: CDR1 MNHEY, CDR2 SVGEGT. The CDR3 runs 11 residues. Trimming removed 6 bases at V and 7 bases at J, with 10 bases between. CDR3 residues: CASRAGQEQYF. In nucleotides, the CDR3 is TGTGCCAGCAGGGCTGGACAGGAGCAGTACTTC.

This rearrangement joins TRBV4-1 to TRBJ2-3; D is unresolved. V was clipped by 0 bases and J by 0 bases, with 10 bases between them. The CDR3 has 16 residues. CDR1 is MGHRA and CDR2 is YSYEKL in the germline V gene. The CDR3: CASSQDVTFSTDTQYF. The CDR3 DNA follows: TGCGCCAGCAGCCAAGACGTTACCTTTAGCACAGATACGCAGTATTTT.